Below, 9 T cell receptor beta chains from the same sample are listed, as sequenced in a study of neurological immune-mediated disorders (dated by TCRdb to the late 2010s). The library was made by 5' RACE. For sequencing, an Illumina HiSeq 2500 was employed. TCRdb applied fastp at Q25 and MiXCR to the public reads, then kept only in-frame beta chains. Identical CDR3 proteins give one entry, which carries the most common genes and DNA. This sample is represented by under 45,000 distinct CDR3 sequences; 9.5% to 15% of them were singletons. Roughly 1.3% of the sample lies in the top ten. Sequenced input: PBMCs. The source is a female donor in good health.

This clonotype was recorded many times. This sequence joins TRBV5-1 and TRBJ2-3, with 8 bases aligning to TRBD1. There are 16 residues in the CDR3. Looked up from germline, CDR1 is SGHRS and CDR2 is YFSETQ. V lost 4 bases and J lost 6; bases outside the gene matches: 13. CDR3 in DNA: TGCGCCAGCAGCCCGCGGACAGGGTTACGGTCTGATACGCAGTATTTT. This translates into CASSPRTGLRSDTQYF.

This clonotype has ten or more counts. J is TRBJ2-4 and V is TRBV18; D possibly corresponds to TRBD1 (6 bases). This CDR3 has 16 residues. Germline V lookup: CDR1 KGHSH, CDR2 LQKENI. V was trimmed by 5 bases and J by 0 bases, leaving 14 bases between them. In DNA form, the CDR3 reads TGTGCCAGCTCAGCCAGACAGGACCTAGCCAAAAACATTCAGTACTTC. This codes for CASSARQDLAKNIQYF.

Ten or more counts support this clonotype. The rearrangement links TRBV5-1 to TRBJ1-2; TRBD1 matches at 7 bases. V lost 3 bases, J lost 7 bases, and 12 bases stayed unmatched. Germline V CDR1 and CDR2: SGHRS, YFSETQ. This CDR3 has 15 amino acids. CDR3 DNA: TGCGCCAGCAGCTCCGGGGCAGACAGGGTGCGTGGCTACACCTTC. It codes for CASSSGADRVRGYTF.

This clonotype was seen at least ten times. The V call is TRBV7-2, the J call TRBJ2-3; 14 bases fit TRBD2. Germline-derived CDR1 and CDR2 are SGHTA and FQGNSA. The CDR3 has 18 amino acids. J was trimmed by 0 bases and V by 3 bases; bases with no gene match: 5. CDR3 nucleotides: TGTGCCAGCAGCTTCCGACTAGCGGGAGGGACTAGCACAGATACGCAGTATTTT. It specifies CASSFRLAGGTSTDTQYF.

In its sample, this clonotype was seen many times. The chain is built from TRBV20-1 and TRBJ2-1; 9 bases are shared with TRBD2. This CDR3 is 14 amino acids long. After removal of 0 bases from V and 9 bases from J, the junction contained 6 bases not matched to a gene. Germline CDR1 DFQATT, CDR2 SNEGSKA (reference sequence). The CDR3 region has the DNA TGCAGTGCTAGAGAGTCTAGCGGGATTGTTGAGCAGTTCTTC. Its translation: CSARESSGIVEQFF.

The chain has TRBV12-3 or TRBV12-4 and TRBJ1-2, with 9 bases identical to TRBD1. There are 14 residues in the CDR3. Trimming cost V 4 bases and J 4 bases; bases outside gene matches: 4. DNA of the CDR3: TGTGCCAGCAGTTGGGGGACAGGGATCTATGGCTACACCTTC. Translating gives CASSWGTGIYGYTF.

Concerning this clonotype: A much bigger clone sits one base away, suggesting this may be a read error. J is TRBJ1-2 and V is TRBV7-2, with D hard to call. V shed 4 bases and J shed 8 bases, with 17 bases lying between them. The germline CDR1 and CDR2 sequences are SGHTA and FQGNSA. This CDR3 region has 14 residues. The CDR3 region has the DNA TGTGCCAGCAGCTCCGCACAGTGGGCGGTCGGCTACACCTTC. It encodes CASSSAQWAVGYTF.

There are many counts of this clonotype. V and J are TRBV20-1 and TRBJ1-1; D perhaps matches TRBD1 (5 bases). The germline CDR1 and CDR2 sequences are DFQATT and SNEGSKA (reference sequence). The V end lost 3 bases, the J end lost 3 bases, and 14 bases lay between the germline ends. This CDR3 is 14 amino acids long. DNA of the CDR3: TGCAGTGCTAGCCCCGCAGGGACGCACACTGAAGCTTTCTTT. This encodes CSASPAGTHTEAFF.

This clonotype came up many times. The chain couples TRBV4-1 to TRBJ1-5, with D possibly matching TRBD1 (6 bases). The germline V gene encodes CDR1 MGHRA and CDR2 YSYEKL. V dropped 2 bases and J dropped 6 bases, with 14 bases sitting between them. The CDR3 has 15 amino acids. In DNA, the CDR3 is TGCGCCAGCAGCCAACTATGGGGACAAGGTCAGCCCCAGCATTTT. The encoded protein is CASSQLWGQGQPQHF.